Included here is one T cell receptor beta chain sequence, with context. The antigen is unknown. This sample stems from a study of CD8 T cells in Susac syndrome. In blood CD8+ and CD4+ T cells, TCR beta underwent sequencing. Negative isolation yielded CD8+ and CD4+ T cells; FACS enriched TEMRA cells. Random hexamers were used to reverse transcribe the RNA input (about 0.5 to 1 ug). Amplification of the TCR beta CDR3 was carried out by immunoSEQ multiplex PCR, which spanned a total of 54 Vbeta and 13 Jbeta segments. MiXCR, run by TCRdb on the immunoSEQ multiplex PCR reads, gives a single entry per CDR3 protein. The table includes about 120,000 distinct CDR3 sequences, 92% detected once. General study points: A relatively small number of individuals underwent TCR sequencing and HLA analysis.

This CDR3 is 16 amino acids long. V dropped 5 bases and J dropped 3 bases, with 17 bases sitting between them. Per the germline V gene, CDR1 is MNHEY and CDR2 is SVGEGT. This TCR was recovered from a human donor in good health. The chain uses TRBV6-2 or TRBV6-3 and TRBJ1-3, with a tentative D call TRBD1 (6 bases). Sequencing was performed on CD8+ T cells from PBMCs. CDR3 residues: CASSPRTAALGNTIYF. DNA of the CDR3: TGTGCCAGCAGTCCGCGGACAGCTGCACTTGGAAACACCATATATTTT.